The 15 T cell receptor beta chains below all came from one sample that was sequenced in a study of molecular identifiers for immune sequencing clone quantification. TCRdb fed the PCR reads into MiXCR, producing one record per CDR3 protein. Found here are approximately 550,000 distinct CDR3 sequences, roughly 26% of them singletons; the top ten hold approximately 0.8%. The specimen sequenced was naive CD8+ T cells from blood, with Jurkat cell RNA spiked in. Subset of the sample: FACS-sorted CD8+CD4-CCR7+CD45RA+ naive T cells. These receptors all come from a human donor in good health. Some libraries in this study had Jurkat cell RNA spiked in.

The gene calls are TRBV30 and TRBJ2-3; D not resolved. CDR1 is GTSNPN, CDR2 SVGIG, per germline (reference sequence). The CDR3 sequence is 14 residues long. V lost 3 bases and J lost 0, with 10 bases in between. Here the CDR3 reads CAWSYIASTDTQYF. The CDR3 DNA reads TGTGCCTGGAGCTACATCGCTAGCACAGATACGCAGTATTTT.

On this clonotype itself: A much larger clone lies one base from this, so it may be a read error. This chain connects TRBV5-3 to TRBJ1-5; D unclear. TRBV5-3 is an open reading frame whose function is uncertain. CDR3 size: 16 residues. The CDR3 region is CASSLVVTVKNQPQHF. The CDR3 DNA is TGTGCCAGCAGCTTGGTCGTAACAGTGAAAAATCAGCCCCAGCATTTT.

This clonotype has more than one count but fewer than ten. This chain links TRBV30 with TRBJ2-3, with TRBD2 matching 10 bases. The CDR3 has 15 residues. After removal of 2 bases from V and 0 bases from J, the junction contained 2 bases not matched to a gene. Germline V gene data show CDR1 as GTSNPN and CDR2 as SVGIG (reference sequence). CDR3 nucleotides: TGTGCCTGGAGTAGCGGGGGGGCGAGCACAGATACGCAGTATTTT. This codes for CAWSSGGASTDTQYF.

This clonotype was observed at least ten times. This rearrangement joins TRBV5-1 to TRBJ2-4; D is uncertain. The germline CDR1 and CDR2 sequences are SGHRS and YFSETQ. This CDR3 spans 13 amino acids. The V gene lost 0 bases and the J gene lost 7 bases, with 8 bases spanning the gap. The chain's CDR3 is CASSLERENIQYF. The CDR3 DNA sequence: TGCGCCAGCAGCTTGGAGCGCGAGAACATTCAGTACTTC.

This clonotype was detected many times. The V and J genes are TRBV12-3 or TRBV12-4 and TRBJ2-2, with TRBD1 as a possible D gene (7 bases). The V and J ends lost 5 bases and 5 bases respectively, with 12 bases between them. This CDR3 contains 14 residues. The DNA for the CDR3 is TGTGCCAGCAGTCCGACAGGGAGGACCGGGGAGCTGTTTTTT. Protein: CASSPTGRTGELFF.

This clonotype was picked up many times. The chain joins TRBV6-6 to TRBJ1-1; TRBD1 is a possible D gene (5 bases). CDR1 is MNHNY and CDR2 is SVGAGI in the germline V gene (reference sequence). This CDR3 spans 13 amino acids. V dropped 5 bases and J dropped 0 bases, with 7 bases sitting between them. The CDR3 region has the DNA TGTGCCAGCAGTCGACAGATGAACACTGAAGCTTTCTTT. This codes for CASSRQMNTEAFF.

This clonotype has ten or more counts. This chain uses TRBV12-3 or TRBV12-4 with TRBJ2-3, with 8 bases aligning to TRBD2. V gave up 0 bases and J gave up 6 bases; unmatched junction bases: 8. The CDR3 consists of 16 residues. The CDR3 sequence: CASSLAPRGVADTQYF. The CDR3, as DNA: TGTGCCAGCAGTTTAGCTCCGCGGGGGGTAGCGGATACGCAGTATTTT.

In this sample, this clonotype turned up a few times. This chain joins TRBV27 and TRBJ2-5; 9 bases are a match to TRBD2. Germline-derived CDR1 and CDR2 are MNHEY and SMNVEV (reference sequence). CDR3 length: 16 residues. J lost 4 bases, V lost 2 bases, and 8 bases had no gene match. The CDR3 here is CASSLLRRGGLETQYF. As DNA, the CDR3 is TGTGCCAGCAGTTTACTCAGGCGGGGGGGTTTAGAGACCCAGTACTTC.

This clonotype was seen at least ten times. The CDR3 DNA follows: TGTGCCAGCAGCACCCCCCAGGGGGACACCCGGTGGACTGAAGCTTTCTTT. Protein sequence: CASSTPQGDTRWTEAFF. The chain couples TRBV7-9 to TRBJ1-1; 7 bases map to TRBD1. Unmatched junction bases numbered 17, after V lost 5 bases and J lost 5 bases. The CDR3 length is 17 residues. Germline V lookup: CDR1 SEHNR, CDR2 FQNEAQ (reference sequence).

The CDR3 is CASSLESEPRVHEQFF. CDR3 DNA: TGTGCCAGCAGCTTAGAATCGGAGCCCAGGGTCCATGAGCAGTTCTTC. The chain is built from TRBV11-2 and TRBJ2-1; D is perhaps TRBD1 (5 bases). Trimming cost V 0 bases and J 8 bases, with 17 bases left between them. The CDR3 runs 16 residues. Germline CDR1 and CDR2: SGHAT and FQNNGV.

This clonotype was detected only a few times. The chain has TRBV5-6 and TRBJ1-1, with no clear D. Germline-derived CDR1 and CDR2 are SGHDT and YYEEEE. Trimming cost V 1 base and J 10 bases, with 14 bases left between them. The CDR3 is made up of 13 amino acids. DNA for the CDR3: TGTGCCAGCAGCTTGCCGGGCCCCGCAGGAGCTTTCTTT. Protein: CASSLPGPAGAFF. The variable domain in full, with the rest retrieved from reference TRBV5-6 and TRBJ1-1, is DAGVTQSPTHLIKTRGQQVTLRCSPKSGHDTVSWYQQALGQGPQFIFQYYEEEERQRGNFPDRFSGHQFPNYSSELNVNALLLGDSALYLCASSLPGPAGAFFGQGTRLTVV.

This clonotype was seen repeatedly, ten times or more. V usage is TRBV7-9 and J usage is TRBJ2-3; D is perhaps TRBD2 (5 bases). Germline loops: CDR1 SEHNR, CDR2 FQNEAQ (reference sequence). This CDR3 has 14 amino acids. The V end was cut by 7 bases, the J end by 3 bases, with 14 bases between. The DNA of the CDR3 is TGTGCCAGCAAAGAACAGACTATGACAGATACGCAGTATTTT. Translation gives CASKEQTMTDTQYF. The full variable domain, completed using reference TRBV7-9 and TRBJ2-3, is DTGVSQNPRHKITKRGQNVTFRCDPISEHNRLYWYRQTLGQGPEFLTYFQNEAQLEKSRLLSDRFSAERPKGSFSTLEIQRTEQGDSAMYLCASKEQTMTDTQYFGPGTRLTVL.

Concerning this clonotype: This may stem from a read error, because a much larger clone lies one nucleotide away. V is TRBV7-9 and J is TRBJ2-3, with 10 nucleotides matching TRBD2. With V trimmed by 6 bases and J by 3 bases, 18 bases remained unmatched. Germline assignment: CDR1 SEHNR and CDR2 FQNEAQ (reference sequence). This CDR3 comprises 19 residues. The CDR3 here is CASSPRSLAGAARTDTQYF. The CDR3 DNA reads as TGTGCCAGCAGTCCCAGGTCCCTAGCGGGGGCCGCTCGAACAGATACGCAGTATTTT.

The rearrangement joins TRBV24-1 to TRBJ1-5; no reliable D call. Deletions cut 9 bases from V and 2 bases from J, with 19 bases between. CDR1 and CDR2 from the germline V gene are KGHDR and SFDVKD. The CDR3 consists of 16 residues. The CDR3 nucleotides are TGTGCCACCTCCGCGGACGGACCGTCTGGCAATCAGCCCCAGCATTTT. This sequence encodes CATSADGPSGNQPQHF.

The sample holds one count of this clonotype. Given a much more abundant clone one base away, this may be a read error. The V and J genes are TRBV29-1 and TRBJ1-1; D is undetermined. Germline values: CDR1 SQVTM, CDR2 ANQGSEA. The CDR3 loop spans 12 amino acids. In nucleotides, the CDR3 is TGCAGCGTTGACTGGCAGAACACTGAAGCTTACTTT. Translated: CSVDWQNTEAYF.